This T cell receptor beta chain originates from a study of T-cell memory formation after mild COVID-19. Losses at the gene ends were 3 bases for V and 4 bases for J; bases not matched to a gene: 7. Germline lookup yields CDR1 SGHTA and CDR2 FQGNSA. The CDR3 loop spans 18 amino acids. MiXCR, run by TCRdb on the 5' RACE reads, gives a single entry per CDR3 protein. The repertoire holds under 250,000 distinct CDR3 sequences, with more than 9% as singletons. The sample comprised PBMCs or a T cell subset sorted from them (not recorded which). The chain combines TRBV7-2 with TRBJ2-2, with TRBD2 identical over 14 bases. This clonotype was obtained from a man aged 18 to 29 who had mild COVID-19 (a few samples of this study predate the infection). Cell type and time point are not known. The DNA for the CDR3 is TGTGCCAGCAGCTTCTCTGGACTAGCGGGGGGACTCACCGGGGAGCTGTTTTTT. Its protein product is CASSFSGLAGGLTGELFF.